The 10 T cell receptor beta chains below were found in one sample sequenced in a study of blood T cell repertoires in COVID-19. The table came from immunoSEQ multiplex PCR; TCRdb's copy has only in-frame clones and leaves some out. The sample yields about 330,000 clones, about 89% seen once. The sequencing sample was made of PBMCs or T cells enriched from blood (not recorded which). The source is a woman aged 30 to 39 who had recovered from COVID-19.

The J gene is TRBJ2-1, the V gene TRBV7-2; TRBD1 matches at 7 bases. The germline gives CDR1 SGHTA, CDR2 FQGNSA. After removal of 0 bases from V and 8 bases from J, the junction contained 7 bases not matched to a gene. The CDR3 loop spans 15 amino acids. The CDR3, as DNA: TGTGCCAGCAGCTTAGCTACAGGGGTTAGCGATGAGCAGTTCTTC. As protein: CASSLATGVSDEQFF.

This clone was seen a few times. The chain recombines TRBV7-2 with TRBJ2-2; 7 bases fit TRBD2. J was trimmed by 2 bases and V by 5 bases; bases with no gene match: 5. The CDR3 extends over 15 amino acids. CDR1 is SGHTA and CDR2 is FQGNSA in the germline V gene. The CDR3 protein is CASSPPGGNTGELFF. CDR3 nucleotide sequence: TGTGCCAGCAGCCCCCCGGGGGGAAACACCGGGGAGCTGTTTTTT. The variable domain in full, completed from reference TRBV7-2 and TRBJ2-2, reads GAGVSQSPSNKVTEKGKDVELRCDPISGHTALYWYRQSLGQGLEFLIYFQGNSAPDKSGLPSDRFSAERTGGSVSTLTIQRTQQEDSAVYLCASSPPGGNTGELFFGEGSRLTVL.

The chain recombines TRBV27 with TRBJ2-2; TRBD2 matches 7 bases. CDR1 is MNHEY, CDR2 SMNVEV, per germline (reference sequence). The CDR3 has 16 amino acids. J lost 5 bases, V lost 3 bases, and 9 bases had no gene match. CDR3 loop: CASSLSGARWTGELFF. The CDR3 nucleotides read TGTGCCAGCAGTTTGAGCGGGGCAAGGTGGACCGGGGAGCTGTTTTTT.

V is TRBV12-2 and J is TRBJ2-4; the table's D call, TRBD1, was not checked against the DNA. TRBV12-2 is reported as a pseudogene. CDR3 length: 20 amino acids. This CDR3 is CASRLAWGRGLGFSKNIQYF. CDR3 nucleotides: TGTGCAAGTCGCTTAGCCTGGGGCAGGGGGCTCGGATTTTCGAAAAACATTCAGTACTTC.

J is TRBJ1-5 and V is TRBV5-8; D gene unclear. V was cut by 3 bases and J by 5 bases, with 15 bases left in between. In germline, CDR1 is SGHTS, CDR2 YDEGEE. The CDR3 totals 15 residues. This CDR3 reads CASSSGEAYYQPQHF. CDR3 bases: TGTGCCAGCAGCTCCGGAGAAGCATACTATCAGCCCCAGCATTTT.

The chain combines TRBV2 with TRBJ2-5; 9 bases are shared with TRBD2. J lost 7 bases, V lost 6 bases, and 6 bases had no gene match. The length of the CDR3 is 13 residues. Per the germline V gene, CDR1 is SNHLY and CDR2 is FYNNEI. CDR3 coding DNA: TGTGCCAGCAGGGGACTAGCCCTTGGGACCCAGTACTTC. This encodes CASRGLALGTQYF.

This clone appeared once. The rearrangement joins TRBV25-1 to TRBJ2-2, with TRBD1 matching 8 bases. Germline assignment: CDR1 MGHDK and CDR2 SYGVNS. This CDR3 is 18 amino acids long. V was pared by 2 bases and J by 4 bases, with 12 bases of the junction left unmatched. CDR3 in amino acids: CASSEIPLQGGITGELFF. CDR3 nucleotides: TGTGCCAGCAGTGAAATACCCCTACAGGGGGGTATCACCGGGGAGCTGTTTTTT.

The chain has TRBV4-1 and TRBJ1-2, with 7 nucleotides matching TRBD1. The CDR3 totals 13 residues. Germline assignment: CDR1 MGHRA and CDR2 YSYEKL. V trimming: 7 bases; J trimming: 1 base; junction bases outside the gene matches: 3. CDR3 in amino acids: CASTQGVNYGYTF. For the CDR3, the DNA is TGCGCCAGCACGCAGGGGGTTAACTATGGCTACACCTTC.

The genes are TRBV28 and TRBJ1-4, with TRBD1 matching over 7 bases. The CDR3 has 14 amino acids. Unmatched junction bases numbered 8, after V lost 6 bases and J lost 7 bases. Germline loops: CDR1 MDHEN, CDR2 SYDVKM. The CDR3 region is CASSRQGAREKLFF. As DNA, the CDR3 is TGTGCCAGCAGCCGACAGGGAGCGCGTGAAAAACTGTTTTTT.

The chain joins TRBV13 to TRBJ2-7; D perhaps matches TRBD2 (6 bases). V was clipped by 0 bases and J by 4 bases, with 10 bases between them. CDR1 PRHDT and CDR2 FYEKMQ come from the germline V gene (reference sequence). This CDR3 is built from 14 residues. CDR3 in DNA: TGTGCCAGCAGCTTAGGCCAGACTAGTTACGAGCAGTACTTC. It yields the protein CASSLGQTSYEQYF.